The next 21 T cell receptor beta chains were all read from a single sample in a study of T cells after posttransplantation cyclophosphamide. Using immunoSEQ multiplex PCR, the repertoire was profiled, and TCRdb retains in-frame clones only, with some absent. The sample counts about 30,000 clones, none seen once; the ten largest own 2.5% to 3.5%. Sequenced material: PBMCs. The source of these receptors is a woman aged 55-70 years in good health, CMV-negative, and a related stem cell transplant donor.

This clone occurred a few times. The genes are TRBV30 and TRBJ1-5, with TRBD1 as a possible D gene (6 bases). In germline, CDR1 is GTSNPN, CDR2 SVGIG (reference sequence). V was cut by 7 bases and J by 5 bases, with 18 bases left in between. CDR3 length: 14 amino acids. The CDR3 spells CAFSGGGGYQPQHF. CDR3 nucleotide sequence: TGTGCCTTCAGCGGAGGAGGGGGTTATCAGCCCCAGCATTTT.

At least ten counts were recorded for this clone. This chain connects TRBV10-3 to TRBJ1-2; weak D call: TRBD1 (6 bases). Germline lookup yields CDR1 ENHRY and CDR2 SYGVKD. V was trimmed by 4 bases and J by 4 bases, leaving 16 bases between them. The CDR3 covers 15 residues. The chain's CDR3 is CAISGTDRTAYGYTF. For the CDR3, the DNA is TGTGCCATCAGTGGGACCGATAGGACAGCCTATGGCTACACCTTC.

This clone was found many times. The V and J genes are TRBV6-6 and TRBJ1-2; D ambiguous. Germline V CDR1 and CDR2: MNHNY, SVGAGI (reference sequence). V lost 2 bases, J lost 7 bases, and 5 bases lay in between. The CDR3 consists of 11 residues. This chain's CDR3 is CASSYGSGYTF. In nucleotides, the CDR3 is TGTGCCAGCAGTTACGGCTCTGGCTACACCTTC.

The CDR3 is CATSVGGTATDTQYF. The CDR3 DNA follows: TGTGCCACCAGTGTGGGCGGGACAGCCACAGATACGCAGTATTTT. V and J are TRBV24-1 and TRBJ2-3, with D possibly being TRBD1 (7 bases). The CDR3 is 15 amino acids. The V and J ends lost 5 bases and 2 bases respectively, with 13 bases between them. The germline V gene has CDR1 KGHDR and CDR2 SFDVKD.

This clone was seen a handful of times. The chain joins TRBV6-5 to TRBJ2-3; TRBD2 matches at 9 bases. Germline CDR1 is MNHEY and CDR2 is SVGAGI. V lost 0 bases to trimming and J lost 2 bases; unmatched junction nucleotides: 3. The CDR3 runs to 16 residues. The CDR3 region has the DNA TGTGCCAGCAGTTACTCGCCTAGCGGGGCCACAGATACGCAGTATTTT. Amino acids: CASSYSPSGATDTQYF.

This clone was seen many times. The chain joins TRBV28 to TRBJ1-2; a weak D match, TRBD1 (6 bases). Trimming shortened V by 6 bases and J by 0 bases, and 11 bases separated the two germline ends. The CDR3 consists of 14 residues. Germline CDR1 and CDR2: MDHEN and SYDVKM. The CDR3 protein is CASREDRANYGYTF. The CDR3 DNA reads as TGTGCCAGCAGAGAGGACAGAGCTAACTATGGCTACACCTTC.

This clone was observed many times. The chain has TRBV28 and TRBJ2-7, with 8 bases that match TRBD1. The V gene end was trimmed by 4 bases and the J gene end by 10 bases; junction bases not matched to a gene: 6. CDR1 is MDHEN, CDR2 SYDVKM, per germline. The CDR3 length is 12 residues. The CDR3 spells CASSSDRGRQYF. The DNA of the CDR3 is TGTGCCAGCAGTTCCGACAGGGGACGACAGTACTTC.

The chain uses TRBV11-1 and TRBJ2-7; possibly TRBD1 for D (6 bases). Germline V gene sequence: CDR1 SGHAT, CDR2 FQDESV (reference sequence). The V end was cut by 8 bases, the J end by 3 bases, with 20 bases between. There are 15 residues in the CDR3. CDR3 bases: TGTGCCAGCGACTCCAGGGGAGACATAGTCTACGAGCAGTACTTC. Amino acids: CASDSRGDIVYEQYF.

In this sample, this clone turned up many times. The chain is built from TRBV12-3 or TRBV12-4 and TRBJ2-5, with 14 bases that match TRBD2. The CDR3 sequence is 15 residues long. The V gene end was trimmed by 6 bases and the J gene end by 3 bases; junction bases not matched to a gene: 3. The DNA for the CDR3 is TGTGCCAGCAGGGGACTAGCGGGGGCCGAAGAGACCCAGTACTTC. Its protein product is CASRGLAGAEETQYF.

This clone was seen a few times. Here the CDR3 reads CASNPGQLQETQYF. The CDR3 nucleotides are TGCGCCAGCAACCCGGGACAGCTCCAAGAGACCCAGTACTTC. The J gene is TRBJ2-5, the V gene TRBV5-1; 7 bases are a match to TRBD1. The J segment lost 1 base and the V segment lost 6 bases, leaving 6 bases of the junction unmatched. Germline assignment: CDR1 SGHRS and CDR2 YFSETQ. CDR3 length: 14 amino acids.

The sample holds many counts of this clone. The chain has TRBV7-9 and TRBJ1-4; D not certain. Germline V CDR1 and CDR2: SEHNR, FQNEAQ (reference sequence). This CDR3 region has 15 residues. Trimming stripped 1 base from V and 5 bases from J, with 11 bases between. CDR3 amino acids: CASSLEVRINEKLFF. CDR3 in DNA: TGTGCCAGCAGCTTAGAGGTCAGGATAAATGAAAAACTGTTTTTT. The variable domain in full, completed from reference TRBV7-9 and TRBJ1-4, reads DTGVSQNPRHKITKRGQNVTFRCDPISEHNRLYWYRQTLGQGPEFLTYFQNEAQLEKSRLLSDRFSAERPKGSFSTLEIQRTEQGDSAMYLCASSLEVRINEKLFFGSGTQLSVL.

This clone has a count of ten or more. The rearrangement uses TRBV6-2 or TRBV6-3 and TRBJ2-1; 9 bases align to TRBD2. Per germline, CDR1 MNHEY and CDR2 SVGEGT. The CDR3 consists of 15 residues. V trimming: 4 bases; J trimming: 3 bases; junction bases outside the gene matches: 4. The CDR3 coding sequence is TGTGCCAGCAGTTTAGCGGGGGCCTACTACAATGAGCAGTTCTTC. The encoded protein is CASSLAGAYYNEQFF.

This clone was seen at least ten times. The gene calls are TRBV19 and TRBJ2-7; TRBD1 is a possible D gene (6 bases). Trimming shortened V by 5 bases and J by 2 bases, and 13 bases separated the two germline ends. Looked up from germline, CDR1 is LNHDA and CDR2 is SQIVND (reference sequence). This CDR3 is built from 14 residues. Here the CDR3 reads CASSSPDRTYEQYF. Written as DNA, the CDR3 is TGTGCCAGTAGTTCACCGGACAGAACCTACGAGCAGTACTTC.

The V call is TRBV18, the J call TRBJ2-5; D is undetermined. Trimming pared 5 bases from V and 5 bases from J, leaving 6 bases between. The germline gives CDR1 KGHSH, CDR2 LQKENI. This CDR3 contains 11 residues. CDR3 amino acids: CASSAQETQYF. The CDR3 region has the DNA TGTGCCAGCTCAGCTCAGGAGACCCAGTACTTC.

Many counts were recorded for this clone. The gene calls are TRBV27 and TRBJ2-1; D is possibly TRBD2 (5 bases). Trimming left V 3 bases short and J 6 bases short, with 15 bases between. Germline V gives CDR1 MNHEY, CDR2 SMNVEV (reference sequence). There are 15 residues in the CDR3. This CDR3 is CASSFGAVSVNEQFF. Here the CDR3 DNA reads TGTGCCAGCAGTTTTGGAGCGGTCTCCGTCAATGAGCAGTTCTTC.

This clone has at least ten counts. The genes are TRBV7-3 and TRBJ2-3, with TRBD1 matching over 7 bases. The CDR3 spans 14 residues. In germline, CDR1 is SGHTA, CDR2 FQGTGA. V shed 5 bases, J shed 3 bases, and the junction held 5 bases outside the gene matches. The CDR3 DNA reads TGTGCCAGCAGCCTAAGACAGGGAACAGATACGCAGTATTTT. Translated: CASSLRQGTDTQYF. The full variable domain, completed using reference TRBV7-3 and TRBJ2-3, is GAGVSQTPSNKVTEKGKYVELRCDPISGHTALYWYRQSLGQGPEFLIYFQGTGAADDSGLPNDRFFAVRPEGSVSTLKIQRTERGDSAVYLCASSLRQGTDTQYFGPGTRLTVL.

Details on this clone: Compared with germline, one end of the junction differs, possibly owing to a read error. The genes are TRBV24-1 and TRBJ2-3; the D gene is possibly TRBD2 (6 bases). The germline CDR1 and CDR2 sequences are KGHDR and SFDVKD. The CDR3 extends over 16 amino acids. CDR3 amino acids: CATSGDFSLSTDTQYF. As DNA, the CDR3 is TGTGCCACCAGTGGGGACTTTTCCCTTAGCACAGATACGCAATATTTT.

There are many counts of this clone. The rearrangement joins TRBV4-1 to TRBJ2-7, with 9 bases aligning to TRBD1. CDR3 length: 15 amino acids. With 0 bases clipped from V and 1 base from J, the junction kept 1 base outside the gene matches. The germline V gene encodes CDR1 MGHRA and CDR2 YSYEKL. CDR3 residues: CASSQEGQGSYEQYF. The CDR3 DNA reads TGCGCCAGCAGCCAAGAGGGACAGGGATCCTACGAGCAGTACTTC.

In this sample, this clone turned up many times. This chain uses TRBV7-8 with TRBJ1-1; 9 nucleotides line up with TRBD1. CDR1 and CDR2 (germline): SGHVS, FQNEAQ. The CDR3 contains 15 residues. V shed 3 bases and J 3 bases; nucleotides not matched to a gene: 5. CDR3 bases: TGTGCCAGCAGCTTGAACAGGGGGCCGGACACTGAAGCTTTCTTT. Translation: CASSLNRGPDTEAFF.

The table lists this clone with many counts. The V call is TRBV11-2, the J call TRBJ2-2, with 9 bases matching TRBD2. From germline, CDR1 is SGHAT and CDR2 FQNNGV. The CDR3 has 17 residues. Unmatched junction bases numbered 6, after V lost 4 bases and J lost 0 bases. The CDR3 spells CASSSRLADANTGELFF. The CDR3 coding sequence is TGTGCCAGCAGCTCCCGACTAGCGGACGCGAACACCGGGGAGCTGTTTTTT.

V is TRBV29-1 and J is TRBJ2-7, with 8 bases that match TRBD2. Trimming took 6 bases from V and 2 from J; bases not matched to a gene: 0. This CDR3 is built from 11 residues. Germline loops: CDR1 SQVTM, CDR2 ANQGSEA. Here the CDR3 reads CSVGLAYEQYF. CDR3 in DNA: TGCAGCGTGGGACTAGCCTACGAGCAGTACTTC.